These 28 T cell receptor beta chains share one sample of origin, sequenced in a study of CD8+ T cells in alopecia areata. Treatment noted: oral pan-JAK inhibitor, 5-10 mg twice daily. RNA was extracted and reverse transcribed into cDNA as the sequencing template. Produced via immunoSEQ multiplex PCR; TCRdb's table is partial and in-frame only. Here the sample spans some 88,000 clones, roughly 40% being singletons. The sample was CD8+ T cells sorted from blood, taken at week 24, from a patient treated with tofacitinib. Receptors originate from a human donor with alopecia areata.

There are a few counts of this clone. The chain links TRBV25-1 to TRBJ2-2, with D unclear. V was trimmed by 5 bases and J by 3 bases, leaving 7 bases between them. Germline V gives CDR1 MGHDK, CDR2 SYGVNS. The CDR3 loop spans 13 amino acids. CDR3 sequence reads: CASSLTDTGELFF. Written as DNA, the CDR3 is TGTGCCAGCAGTCTAACAGACACCGGGGAGCTGTTTTTT. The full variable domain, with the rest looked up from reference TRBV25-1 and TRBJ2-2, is EADIYQTPRYLVIGTGKKITLECSQTMGHDKMYWYQQDPGMELHLIHYSYGVNSTEKGDLSSESTVSRIRTEHFPLTLESARPSHTSQYLCASSLTDTGELFFGEGSRLTVL.

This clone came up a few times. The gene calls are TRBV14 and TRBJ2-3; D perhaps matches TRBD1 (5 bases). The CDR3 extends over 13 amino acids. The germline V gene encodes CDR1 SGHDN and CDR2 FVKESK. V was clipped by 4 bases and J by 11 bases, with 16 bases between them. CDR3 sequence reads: CASSLIPGHEQYF. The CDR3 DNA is TGTGCCAGCAGCCTCATTCCAGGGCACGAGCAGTATTTT.

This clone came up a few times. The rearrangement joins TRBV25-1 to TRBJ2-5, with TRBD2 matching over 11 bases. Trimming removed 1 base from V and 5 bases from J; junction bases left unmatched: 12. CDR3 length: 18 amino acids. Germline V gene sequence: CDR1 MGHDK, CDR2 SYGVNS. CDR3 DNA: TGTGCCAGCAGTGAATCCCCACTAGCGGGAGCCGTCGGGGAGACCCAGTACTTC. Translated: CASSESPLAGAVGETQYF.

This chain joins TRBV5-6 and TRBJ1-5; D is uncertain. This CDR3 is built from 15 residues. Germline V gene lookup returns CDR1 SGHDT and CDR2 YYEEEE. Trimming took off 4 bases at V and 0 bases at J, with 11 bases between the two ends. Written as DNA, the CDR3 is TGTGCCAGCAGCGGTTGGGGAAATAGCAATCAGCCCCAGCATTTT. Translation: CASSGWGNSNQPQHF.

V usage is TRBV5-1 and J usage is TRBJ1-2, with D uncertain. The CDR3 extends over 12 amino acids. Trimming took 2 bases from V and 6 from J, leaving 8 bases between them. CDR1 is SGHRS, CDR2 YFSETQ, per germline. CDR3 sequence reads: CASSFADDGYTF. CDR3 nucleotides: TGCGCCAGCAGCTTCGCGGATGATGGCTACACCTTC.

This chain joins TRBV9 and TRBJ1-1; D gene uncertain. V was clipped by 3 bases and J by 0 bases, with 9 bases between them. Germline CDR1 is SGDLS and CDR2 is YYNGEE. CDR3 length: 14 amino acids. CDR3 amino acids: CASSAPGMNTEAFF. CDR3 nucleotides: TGTGCCAGCAGCGCGCCGGGGATGAACACTGAAGCTTTCTTT.

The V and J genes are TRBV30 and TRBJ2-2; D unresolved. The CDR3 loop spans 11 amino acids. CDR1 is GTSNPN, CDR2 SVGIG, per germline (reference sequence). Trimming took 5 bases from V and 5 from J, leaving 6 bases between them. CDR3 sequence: CAWLRTGELFF. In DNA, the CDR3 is TGTGCCTGGCTACGAACCGGGGAGCTGTTTTTT. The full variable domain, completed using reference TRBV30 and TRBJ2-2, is SQTIHQWPATLVQPVGSPLSLECTVEGTSNPNLYWYRQAAGRGLQLLFYSVGIGQISSEVPQNLSASRPQDRQFILSSKKLLLSDSGFYLCAWLRTGELFFGEGSRLTVL.

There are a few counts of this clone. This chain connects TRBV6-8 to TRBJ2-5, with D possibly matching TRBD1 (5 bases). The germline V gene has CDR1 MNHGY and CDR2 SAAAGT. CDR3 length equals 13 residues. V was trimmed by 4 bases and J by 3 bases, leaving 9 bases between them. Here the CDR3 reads CASSWGREETQYF. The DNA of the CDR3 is TGTGCCAGCAGTTGGGGCAGGGAAGAGACCCAGTACTTC.

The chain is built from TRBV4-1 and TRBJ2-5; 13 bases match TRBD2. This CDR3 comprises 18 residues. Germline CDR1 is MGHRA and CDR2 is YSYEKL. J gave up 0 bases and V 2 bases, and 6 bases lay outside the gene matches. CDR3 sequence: CASSQLTSGRPNQETQYF. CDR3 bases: TGCGCCAGCAGCCAACTGACTAGCGGGAGGCCAAACCAAGAGACCCAGTACTTC.

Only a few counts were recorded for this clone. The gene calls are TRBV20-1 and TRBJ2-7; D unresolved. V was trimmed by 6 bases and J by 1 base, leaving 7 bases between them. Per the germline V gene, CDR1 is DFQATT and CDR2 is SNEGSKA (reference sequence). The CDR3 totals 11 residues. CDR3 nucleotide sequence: TGCAGTGCCCCCCTATCCTACGAGCAGTACTTC. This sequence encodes CSAPLSYEQYF.

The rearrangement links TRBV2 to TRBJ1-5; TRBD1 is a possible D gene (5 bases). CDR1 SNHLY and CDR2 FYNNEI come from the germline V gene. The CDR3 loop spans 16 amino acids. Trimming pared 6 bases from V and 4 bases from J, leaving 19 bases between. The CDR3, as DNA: TGTGCCAGCAGGGAGCCGGGACCAGGCCGTAATCAGCCCCAGCATTTT. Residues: CASREPGPGRNQPQHF.

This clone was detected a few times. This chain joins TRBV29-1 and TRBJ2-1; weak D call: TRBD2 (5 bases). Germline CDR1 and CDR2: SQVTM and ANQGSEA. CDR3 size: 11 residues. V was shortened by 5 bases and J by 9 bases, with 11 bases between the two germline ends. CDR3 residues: CSVRYGGEQFF. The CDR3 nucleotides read TGCAGCGTTCGATACGGAGGTGAGCAGTTCTTC.

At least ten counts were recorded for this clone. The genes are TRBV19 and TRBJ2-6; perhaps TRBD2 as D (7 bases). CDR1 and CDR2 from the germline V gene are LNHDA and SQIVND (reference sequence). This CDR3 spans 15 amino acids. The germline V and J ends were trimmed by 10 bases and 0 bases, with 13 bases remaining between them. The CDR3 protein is CATKGGYSGANVLTF. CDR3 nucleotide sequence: TGTGCCACTAAGGGGGGGTACTCTGGGGCCAACGTCCTGACTTTC.

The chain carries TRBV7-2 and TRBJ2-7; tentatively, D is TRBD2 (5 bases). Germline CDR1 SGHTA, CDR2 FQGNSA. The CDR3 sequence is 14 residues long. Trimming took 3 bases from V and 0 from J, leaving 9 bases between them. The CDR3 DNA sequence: TGTGCCAGCAGCTTCTGGACTGGCTCCTACGAGCAGTACTTC. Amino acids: CASSFWTGSYEQYF.

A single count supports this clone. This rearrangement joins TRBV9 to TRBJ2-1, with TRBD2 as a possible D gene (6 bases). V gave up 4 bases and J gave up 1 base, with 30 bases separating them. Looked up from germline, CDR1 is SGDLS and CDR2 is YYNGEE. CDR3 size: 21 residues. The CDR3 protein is CASSSNQAPPGRGISYNEQFF. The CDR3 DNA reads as TGTGCCAGCAGCTCAAACCAAGCCCCTCCAGGGCGGGGTATTTCCTACAATGAGCAGTTCTTC.

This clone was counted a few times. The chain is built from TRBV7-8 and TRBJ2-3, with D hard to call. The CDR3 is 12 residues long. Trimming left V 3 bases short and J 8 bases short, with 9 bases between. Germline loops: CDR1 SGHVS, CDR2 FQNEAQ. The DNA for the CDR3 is TGTGCCAGCAGCTTGTCCACCGGTACGCAGTATTTT. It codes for CASSLSTGTQYF.

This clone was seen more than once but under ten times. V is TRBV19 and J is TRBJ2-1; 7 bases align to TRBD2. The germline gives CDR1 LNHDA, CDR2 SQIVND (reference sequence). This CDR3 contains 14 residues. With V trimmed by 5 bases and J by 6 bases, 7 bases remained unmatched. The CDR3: CASSPRTSRNEQFF. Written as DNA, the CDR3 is TGTGCCAGTAGTCCCCGGACTAGTCGCAATGAGCAGTTCTTC. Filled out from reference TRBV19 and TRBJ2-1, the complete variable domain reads DGGITQSPKYLFRKEGQNVTLSCEQNLNHDAMYWYRQDPGQGLRLIYYSQIVNDFQKGDIAEGYSVSREKKESFPLTVTSAQKNPTAFYLCASSPRTSRNEQFFGPGTRLTVL.

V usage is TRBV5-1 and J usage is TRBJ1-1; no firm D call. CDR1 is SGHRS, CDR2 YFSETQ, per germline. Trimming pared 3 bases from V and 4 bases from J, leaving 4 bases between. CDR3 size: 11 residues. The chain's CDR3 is CASSYGTEAFF. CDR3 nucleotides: TGCGCCAGCAGCTATGGCACTGAAGCTTTCTTT.

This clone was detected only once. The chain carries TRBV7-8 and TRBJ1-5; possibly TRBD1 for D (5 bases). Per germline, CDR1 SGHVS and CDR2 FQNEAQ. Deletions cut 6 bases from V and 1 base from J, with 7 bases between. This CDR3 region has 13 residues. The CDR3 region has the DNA TGTGCCAGCAGGAAGGGGAGCAATCAGCCCCAGCATTTT. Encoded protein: CASRKGSNQPQHF. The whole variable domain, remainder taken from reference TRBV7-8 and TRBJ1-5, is GAGVSQSPRYKVAKRGQDVALRCDPISGHVSLFWYQQALGQGPEFLTYFQNEAQLDKSGLPSDRFFAERPEGSVSTLKIQRTQQEDSAVYLCASRKGSNQPQHFGDGTRLSIL.

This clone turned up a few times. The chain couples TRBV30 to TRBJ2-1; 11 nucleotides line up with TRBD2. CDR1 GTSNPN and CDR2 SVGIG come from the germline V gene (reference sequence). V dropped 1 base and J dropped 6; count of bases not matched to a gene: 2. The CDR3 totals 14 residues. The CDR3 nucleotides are TGTGCCTGGAGTGGACTAGCGGGGTTCAATGAGCAGTTCTTC. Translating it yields CAWSGLAGFNEQFF. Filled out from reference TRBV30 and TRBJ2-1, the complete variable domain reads SQTIHQWPATLVQPVGSPLSLECTVEGTSNPNLYWYRQAAGRGLQLLFYSVGIGQISSEVPQNLSASRPQDRQFILSSKKLLLSDSGFYLCAWSGLAGFNEQFFGPGTRLTVL.

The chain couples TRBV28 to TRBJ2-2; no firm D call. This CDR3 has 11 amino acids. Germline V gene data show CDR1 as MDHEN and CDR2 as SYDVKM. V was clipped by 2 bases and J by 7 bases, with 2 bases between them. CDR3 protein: CASSLNGELFF. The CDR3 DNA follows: TGTGCCAGCAGTTTAAACGGGGAGCTGTTTTTT.

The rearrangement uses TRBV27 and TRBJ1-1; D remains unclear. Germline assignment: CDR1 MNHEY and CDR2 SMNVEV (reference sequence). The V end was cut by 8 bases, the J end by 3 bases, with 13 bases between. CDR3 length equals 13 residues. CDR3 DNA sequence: TGTGCCAGCCAGGTCAACCCTTACACTGAAGCTTTCTTT. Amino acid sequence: CASQVNPYTEAFF.

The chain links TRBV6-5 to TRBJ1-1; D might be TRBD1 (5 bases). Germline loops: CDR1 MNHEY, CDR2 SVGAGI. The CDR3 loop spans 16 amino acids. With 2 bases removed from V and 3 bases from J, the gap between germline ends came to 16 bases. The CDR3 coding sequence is TGTGCCAGCAGTTACAAGACAGACAACGTGGACACTGAAGCTTTCTTT. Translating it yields CASSYKTDNVDTEAFF.

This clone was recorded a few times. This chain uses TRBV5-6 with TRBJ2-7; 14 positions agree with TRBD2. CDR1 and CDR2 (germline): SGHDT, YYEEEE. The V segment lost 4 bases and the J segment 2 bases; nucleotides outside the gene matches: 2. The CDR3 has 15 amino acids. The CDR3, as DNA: TGTGCCAGCAGCCCGGGACTAGCGGGGGCCTACGAGCAGTACTTC. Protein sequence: CASSPGLAGAYEQYF.

In DNA form, the CDR3 reads TGTGCCTGGAGTGTATGGTCGAACACTGAAGCTTTCTTT. Its protein is CAWSVWSNTEAFF. The chain has TRBV30 and TRBJ1-1; no clear D. Germline CDR1 GTSNPN, CDR2 SVGIG (reference sequence). Trimming pared 0 bases from V and 1 base from J, leaving 6 bases between. The CDR3 loop spans 13 amino acids. The full variable domain, rest sourced from reference TRBV30 and TRBJ1-1, is SQTIHQWPATLVQPVGSPLSLECTVEGTSNPNLYWYRQAAGRGLQLLFYSVGIGQISSEVPQNLSASRPQDRQFILSSKKLLLSDSGFYLCAWSVWSNTEAFFGQGTRLTVV.

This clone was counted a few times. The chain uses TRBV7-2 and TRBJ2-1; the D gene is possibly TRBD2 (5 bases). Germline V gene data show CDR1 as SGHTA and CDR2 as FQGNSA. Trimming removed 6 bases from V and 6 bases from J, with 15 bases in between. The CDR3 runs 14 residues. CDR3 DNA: TGTGCCAGCAGTTACACACGGGAAGGCAATGAGCAGTTCTTC. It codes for CASSYTREGNEQFF.

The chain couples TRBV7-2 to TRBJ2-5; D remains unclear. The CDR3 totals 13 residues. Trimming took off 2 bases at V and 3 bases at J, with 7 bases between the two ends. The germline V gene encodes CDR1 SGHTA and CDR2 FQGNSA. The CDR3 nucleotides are TGTGCCAGCAGCTTATCCGCAAAAGAGACCCAGTACTTC. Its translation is CASSLSAKETQYF.

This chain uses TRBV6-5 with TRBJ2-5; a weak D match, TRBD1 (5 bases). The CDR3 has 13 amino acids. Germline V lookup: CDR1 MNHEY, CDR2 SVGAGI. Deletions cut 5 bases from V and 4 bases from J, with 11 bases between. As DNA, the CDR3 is TGTGCCAGCAGTATGGGGCGAGGAGAGACCCAGTACTTC. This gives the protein CASSMGRGETQYF.